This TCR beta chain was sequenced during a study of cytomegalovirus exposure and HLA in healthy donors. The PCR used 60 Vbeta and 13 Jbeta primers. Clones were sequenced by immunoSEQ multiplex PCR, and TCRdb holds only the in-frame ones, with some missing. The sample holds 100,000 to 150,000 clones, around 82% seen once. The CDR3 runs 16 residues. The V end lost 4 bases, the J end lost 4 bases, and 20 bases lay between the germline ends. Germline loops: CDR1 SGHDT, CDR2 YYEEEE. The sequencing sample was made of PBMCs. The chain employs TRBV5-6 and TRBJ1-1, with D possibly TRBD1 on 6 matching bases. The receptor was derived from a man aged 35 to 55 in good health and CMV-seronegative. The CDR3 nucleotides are TGTGCCAGCAGCACCTCCGTCGGGGGGCCGGGCACTGAAGCTTTCTTT. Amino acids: CASSTSVGGPGTEAFF.